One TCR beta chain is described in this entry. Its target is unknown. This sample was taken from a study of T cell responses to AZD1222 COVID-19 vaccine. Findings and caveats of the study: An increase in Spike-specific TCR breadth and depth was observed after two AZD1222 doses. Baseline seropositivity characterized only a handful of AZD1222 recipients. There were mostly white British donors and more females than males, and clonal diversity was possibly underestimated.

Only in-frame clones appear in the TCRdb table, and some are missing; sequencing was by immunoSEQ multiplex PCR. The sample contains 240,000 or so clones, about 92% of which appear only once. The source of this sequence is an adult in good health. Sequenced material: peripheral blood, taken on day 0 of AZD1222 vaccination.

DNA of the CDR3: TGTGCCACCAGTGATCCGGGACAGGGGCGCGATACGCAGTATTTT. This codes for CATSDPGQGRDTQYF. The rearrangement uses TRBV24-1 and TRBJ2-3; TRBD1 aligns across 10 bases. CDR3 length: 15 amino acids. After removal of 3 bases from V and 6 bases from J, the junction contained 5 bases not matched to a gene. CDR1 is KGHDR, CDR2 SFDVKD, per germline.